What follows describes a single T cell receptor beta chain. Its antigen is as yet unknown. It was with a sample-barcoded 5' primer and a J-beta primer mix that a second PCR of roughly 7 to 11 cycles was run. Carrying 12 random nucleotides, a template-switch adaptor labeled each individual cDNA molecule. Samples each returned at least 3 million CDR3-containing paired-end reads. TCRdb reprocessed the 5' RACE reads with MiXCR, giving one entry per CDR3 protein. The sample has some 1.5 million distinct CDR3 sequences, approximately 39% seen once. The germline V gene encodes CDR1 SGHTA and CDR2 FQGNSA. This CDR3 spans 20 amino acids. The V end was cut by 1 base, the J end by 0 bases, with 22 bases between. This sample was taken from a study of blood T cells in healthy people across ages. Overall study findings and caveats: Per million T cells, TCR beta diversity dropped about linearly as age rose. Naive and antigen-experienced cells could not be conclusively compared, given unsorted PBMCs.

The source material was blood. The receptor was isolated from a woman younger than 35 in good health. V usage is TRBV7-2 and J usage is TRBJ2-4; D gene ambiguous. CDR3 region: CASSLVLVSKGRLAKNIQYF. The CDR3 DNA reads TGTGCCAGCAGCTTAGTTTTAGTTTCTAAAGGCCGACTAGCCAAAAACATTCAGTACTTC. Combining the CDR3 with reference TRBV7-2 and TRBJ2-4 gives the whole variable domain GAGVSQSPSNKVTEKGKDVELRCDPISGHTALYWYRQSLGQGLEFLIYFQGNSAPDKSGLPSDRFSAERTGGSVSTLTIQRTQQEDSAVYLCASSLVLVSKGRLAKNIQYFGAGTRLSVL.